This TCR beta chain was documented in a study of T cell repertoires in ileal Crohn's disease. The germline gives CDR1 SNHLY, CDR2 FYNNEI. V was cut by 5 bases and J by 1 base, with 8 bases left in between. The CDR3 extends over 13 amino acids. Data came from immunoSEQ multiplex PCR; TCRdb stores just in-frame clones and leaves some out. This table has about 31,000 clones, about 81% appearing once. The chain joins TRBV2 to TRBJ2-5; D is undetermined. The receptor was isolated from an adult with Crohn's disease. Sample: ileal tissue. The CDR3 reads CASSPPLQETQYF. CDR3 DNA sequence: TGTGCCAGCAGTCCCCCTCTCCAAGAGACCCAGTACTTC.